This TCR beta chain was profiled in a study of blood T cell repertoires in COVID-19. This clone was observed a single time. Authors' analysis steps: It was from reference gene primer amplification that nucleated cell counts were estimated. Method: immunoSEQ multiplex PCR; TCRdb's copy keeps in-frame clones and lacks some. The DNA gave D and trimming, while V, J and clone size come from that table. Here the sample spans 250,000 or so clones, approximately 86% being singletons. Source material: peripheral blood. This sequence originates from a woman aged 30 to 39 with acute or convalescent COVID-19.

This chain's CDR3 is CSASIGTDTQYF. The CDR3 nucleotides are TGCAGTGCTAGTATCGGCACAGATACGCAGTATTTT. The chain combines TRBV20-1 with TRBJ2-3, with D unresolved. CDR1 is DFQATT and CDR2 is SNEGSKA in the germline V gene (reference sequence). Trimming stripped 3 bases from V and 1 base from J, with 5 bases between. CDR3 length: 12 residues.